This T cell receptor (beta chain) was sequenced during a study of cytotoxic CD8 clonotypes in ibrutinib-treated CLL. Looking at the study overall: After median 68 months, roughly 15 stayed in remission, around twelve progressed; responses approximately 24 partial, 2 complete.

In this sample, this clone turned up a few times. Antigen: not known. Study outcomes and limitations: Few clonotypes were public, and these shrank or held steady under treatment. Clonality increased at ibrutinib response, then returned toward baseline at progression. Baseline clonality exceeded age-matched healthy donors and tracked circulating CD8+ T-cell counts.

Assay used: immunoSEQ multiplex PCR; TCRdb lists only in-frame clones, some missing. The sample has over 8,500 clones, 79% seen once; the top ten hold roughly a sixth. The V gene lost 2 bases and the J gene lost 0 bases, with 9 bases spanning the gap. This CDR3 has 15 amino acids. In germline, CDR1 is KGHSH, CDR2 LQKENI. The receptor's source is a human donor with chronic lymphocytic leukemia. The specimen was PBMCs, collected at disease progression, from a patient treated with ibrutinib. This sequence joins TRBV18 and TRBJ2-3; D is unresolved. The CDR3 sequence: CASSPVASSTDTQYF. DNA for the CDR3: TGTGCCAGCTCACCAGTAGCTTCTAGCACAGATACGCAGTATTTT.